This record looks at one T cell receptor beta chain sequence and its context. This sample was included in a study of blood T cell repertoires in COVID-19. Study as a whole: The origin of the acute and convalescent COVID-19 samples was the United States, Italy and Spain. In each case, the material was cDNA or gDNA derived from T cells, B-cell-depleted T cells, or PBMCs.

The J segment lost 2 bases and the V segment lost 4 bases, leaving 7 bases of the junction unmatched. The germline gives CDR1 LGHNA, CDR2 YNFKEQ. The CDR3 is 15 residues long. Per the original data handling: Researchers report that nucleated cell counts were estimated from reference gene primer amplification. Only in-frame clones appear in the TCRdb table, and some are missing; sequencing was by immunoSEQ multiplex PCR. The D gene and trimming were derived from the DNA, and the V and J assignments and clone size from that table. The repertoire holds about 240,000 clones, roughly 83% seen once, with roughly 10% in the top ten.

This sequence originates from a woman at least 80 years old with acute or convalescent COVID-19. The material sequenced was peripheral blood. The chain carries TRBV4-2 and TRBJ1-1; 7 bases are a match to TRBD1. The chain's CDR3 is CASSRPGQTNTEAFF. The CDR3 nucleotides read TGTGCCAGCAGCCGACCGGGACAGACAAACACTGAAGCTTTCTTT.